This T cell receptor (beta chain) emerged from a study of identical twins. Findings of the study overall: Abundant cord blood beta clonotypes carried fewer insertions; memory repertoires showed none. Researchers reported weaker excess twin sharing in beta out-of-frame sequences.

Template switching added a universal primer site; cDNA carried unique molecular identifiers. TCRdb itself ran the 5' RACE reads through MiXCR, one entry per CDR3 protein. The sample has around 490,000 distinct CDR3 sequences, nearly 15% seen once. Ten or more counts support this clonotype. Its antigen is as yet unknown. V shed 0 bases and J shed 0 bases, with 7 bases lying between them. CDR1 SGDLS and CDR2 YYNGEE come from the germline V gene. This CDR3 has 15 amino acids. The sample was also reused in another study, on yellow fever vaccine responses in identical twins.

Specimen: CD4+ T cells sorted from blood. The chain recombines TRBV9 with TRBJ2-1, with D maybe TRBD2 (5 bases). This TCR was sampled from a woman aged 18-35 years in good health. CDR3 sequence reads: CASSVVGSSYNEQFF. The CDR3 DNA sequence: TGTGCCAGCAGCGTAGTTGGGAGCTCCTACAATGAGCAGTTCTTC. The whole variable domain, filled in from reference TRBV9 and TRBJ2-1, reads DSGVTQTPKHLITATGQRVTLRCSPRSGDLSVYWYQQSLDQGLQFLIQYYNGEERAKGNILERFSAQQFPDLHSELNLSSLELGDSALYFCASSVVGSSYNEQFFGPGTRLTVL.